This entry features one TCR beta chain sequence. The specificity of this receptor is unknown. No quality values exist for individual bases; no much larger clone is one base distant. V drops 4 bases and J drops 4 bases, leaving 7 bases in between. The germline V gene (reference sequence) gives CDR1 as LNHDA and CDR2 as SQIVND. The CDR3 holds 13 amino acids from the cysteine to the phenylalanine. The entry retains the CDR3 DNA only, 39 bases that are in frame from base 1. This entry is derived from a study of T cell responses to AZD1222 COVID-19 vaccine (dated by TCRdb to 2020 to 2022). Concerning the study at large: A total of under 250 trial participants underwent TCR sequencing, of whom about 210 had received two doses of AZD1222 and about 25 had received two doses of the MenACWY control vaccine. Enrollment into the trials was organized by age into subgroups of 18-55, 56-69 and 70-plus years, and those subgroups contained 148, 28 and 57 TCR-sequenced participants, respectively. Study-wide findings and limitations: After two AZD1222 doses, both the breadth and the depth of spike-specific TCRs were significantly higher than at day 0 and than in MenACWY recipients. Because no day 14 peak-response samples were available, repertoires were characterized only after the peak T cell response. In the small 56-69-year group, the increase in depth fell short of significance, most likely because of low power. Only six AZD1222 recipients were SARS-CoV-2 seropositive at baseline, limiting conclusions about previously exposed vaccinees. The whole spike protein was spanned by vaccine-associated CD4 TCRs, and dominant responses were seen in regions 160-218 and 743-854. Most participants were white British and females outnumbered males, and the authors suggested that clonal diversity may have been underestimated. Reportedly, close to half of the unique spike-specific TCRs recognized epitopes lying outside the regions that are mutated in the B.1.351 and B.1.1.7 variants.

The CDR3 regions of human TCRbeta chains were analyzed by immunosequencing. In the paper's pipeline: Repertoire TCRs were matched against a reference library of SARS-CoV-2-specific TCRs generated with the MIRA antigen-specificity platform. Breadth was defined as the fraction of unique TCRs that were SARS-CoV-2-associated. Depth was defined as the fraction of total T cells that were SARS-CoV-2-associated. Using the MIRA data, each spike-specific TCR was mapped to the spike region that the TCR reacts to and placed in a CD4 or CD8 class. Log10-transformed breadth and depth values were compared by one-way ANOVA with Sidak's multiple comparisons tests. Held by TCRdb, this immuneACCESS table contains in-frame sequences only and omits some clones. Under half of the omission traces to an unresolved V gene where checked; the cause of the rest is unknown. V and J calls and clone size are those listed in that table; D and trimming were worked out from the DNA. The sample profile shows roughly 150,000 clones; around 90% of them were found once. Together, the top ten hold approximately 3.9% of the sample.

What this sample's time point label stands for: about 28 days (+/-7) after the second vaccine dose. AZD1222 recipients with second doses at about 4 weeks or about 12 weeks were pooled, because spike-specific TCR depth and breadth did not differ between schedules. Vaccinee samples were obtained from the UK trials COV001 and COV002, which included a single-blind randomized controlled phase 2/3 trial of AZD1222 (ChAdOx1 nCoV-19) in healthy adults. For TCRbeta chain sequencing, PBMC samples were collected from trial participants at day 0 and at day 28 after the second dose. This chain is built from TRBV19 and TRBJ2-2; the D gene assignment is ambiguous. Source: peripheral blood, taken 28 days after the second AZD1222 dose. The receptor was derived from an adult who received the AZD1222 COVID-19 vaccine. The bases are TGTGCCAGTAGTACCGCGGTCACCGGGGAGCTGTTTTTT. This translates into CASSTAVTGELFF.